What follows are 21 T cell receptor beta chains derived from one specimen sequenced in a study of CD8+CD57+ T cells in acquired aplastic anemia (dated by TCRdb to 2016 to 2019). The run used an Illumina HiSeq 2000. Genomic DNA served as template for TCR beta VDJ combination and CDR3 sequence profiling. Using fastp at Q25 and MiXCR, TCRdb reprocessed the public reads and kept productive beta chains. Rows matching on CDR3 protein sequence are summarized as one entry with the most common DNA and genes. The sample includes under 200,000 distinct CDR3 sequences, with under 55% observed a single time. 2.5% to 3% of the sample comes from the top ten. Expansion of CD8+CD57+ cells had been shown by flow cytometry in the patients chosen for sequencing. Sequencing was performed on sorted CD4+, CD8+, or CD8+CD57+ T cells (not recorded which) from PBMCs. All receptors come from a human donor with aplastic anemia.

This clonotype came up many times. The genes are TRBV5-1 and TRBJ2-7; TRBD1 matches at 7 bases. This CDR3 has 14 amino acids. Germline-derived CDR1 and CDR2 are SGHRS and YFSETQ. After removal of 5 bases from V and 3 bases from J, the junction contained 8 bases not matched to a gene. CDR3 protein: CASSSTRGIYEQYF. In DNA, the CDR3 is TGCGCCAGCAGTTCAACCAGGGGGATCTACGAGCAGTACTTC.

CDR3 in amino acids: CASSESEGKAFF. The CDR3 DNA sequence: TGTGCCAGCAGTGAGTCTGAGGGAAAGGCTTTCTTT. The V and J genes are TRBV2 and TRBJ1-1; D uncertain. V was cut by 3 bases and J by 11 bases, with 13 bases left in between. CDR3 length: 12 amino acids. Germline V gene data show CDR1 as SNHLY and CDR2 as FYNNEI.

V gene TRBV28 combines with J gene TRBJ1-1; D may be TRBD1 (6 bases). Germline loops: CDR1 MDHEN, CDR2 SYDVKM. V was pared by 1 base and J by 0 bases, with 9 bases between. CDR3 length: 15 amino acids. DNA of the CDR3: TGTGCCAGCAGTTTATCACAGGGTATGAACACTGAAGCTTTCTTT. Protein sequence: CASSLSQGMNTEAFF.

The V gene is TRBV20-1, the J gene TRBJ2-3; D remains ambiguous. The CDR3 has 14 residues. The germline gives CDR1 DFQATT, CDR2 SNEGSKA (reference sequence). V lost 3 bases to trimming and J lost 3 bases, with 13 bases between them. As DNA, the CDR3 is TGCAGTGCTAGGCCACACGAATTAACAGATACGCAGTATTTT. Encoded protein: CSARPHELTDTQYF.

This clonotype was counted many times. This chain connects TRBV5-4 to TRBJ2-3, with D unclear. V lost 1 base and J 1 base, leaving 4 bases between the germline ends. Germline CDR1 and CDR2: SGHNT and YYREEE (reference sequence). The CDR3 covers 13 residues. The CDR3 reads CASSLTGTDTQYF. CDR3 sequence (DNA): TGTGCCAGCAGCTTGACTGGCACAGATACGCAGTATTTT.

This clonotype was seen ten or more times. The genes are TRBV7-2 and TRBJ2-7, with D uncertain. Germline V lookup: CDR1 SGHTA, CDR2 FQGNSA. The V end lost 2 bases, the J end lost 4 bases, and 9 bases lay between the germline ends. The CDR3 length is 13 residues. The CDR3 reads CASSLSQRYEQYF. The DNA of the CDR3 is TGTGCCAGCAGCTTAAGTCAACGTTACGAGCAGTACTTC.

This clonotype was counted ten times or more. The V call is TRBV6-5, the J call TRBJ1-5; D is undetermined. V was trimmed by 0 bases and J by 5 bases, leaving 8 bases between them. CDR1 is MNHEY, CDR2 SVGAGI, per germline. CDR3 length: 14 amino acids. DNA for the CDR3: TGTGCCAGCAGTTACTCGCCCGGAGATCAGCCCCAGCATTTT. It is translated as CASSYSPGDQPQHF.

As for this clonotype: This may come from a read error, since a much larger clone is one base off. The CDR3 DNA sequence: TGTGCCAGCAGCCATGGCAGGGTCCGGGGGCAGTACTTC. Protein: CASSHGRVRGQYF. The chain carries TRBV3-1 and TRBJ2-7; either TRBD1 or TRBD2 may supply D (5 bases each). The V and J ends lost 3 bases and 9 bases respectively, with 15 bases between them. The CDR3 has 13 residues. In germline, CDR1 is LGHDT, CDR2 YNNKEL (reference sequence).

Ten or more counts support this clonotype. The rearrangement joins TRBV19 to TRBJ1-5, with D perhaps matching TRBD1 (5 bases). Per the germline V gene, CDR1 is LNHDA and CDR2 is SQIVND (reference sequence). V was cut by 5 bases and J by 6 bases, with 17 bases left in between. The length of the CDR3 is 15 residues. The DNA for the CDR3 is TGTGCCAGTAGTGTCCTCGGGACGGAGACTCAGCCCCAGCATTTT. Translating gives CASSVLGTETQPQHF.

The genes are TRBV10-3 and TRBJ2-2; weak D call: TRBD2 (6 bases). The CDR3 consists of 14 residues. Germline CDR1 ENHRY, CDR2 SYGVKD. The V gene lost 7 bases and the J gene lost 5 bases, with 14 bases spanning the gap. Written as DNA, the CDR3 is TGTGCCATCACGAAGGCGGGGCAGACCGGGGAGCTGTTTTTT. Protein product: CAITKAGQTGELFF.

V is TRBV20-1 and J is TRBJ1-1; 9 positions agree with TRBD1. Per the germline V gene, CDR1 is DFQATT and CDR2 is SNEGSKA (reference sequence). The CDR3 length is 13 residues. J lost 5 bases, V lost 6 bases, and 7 bases had no gene match. CDR3 DNA sequence: TGCAGTGCCTCCGGGGACAGGGAGACTGAAGCTTTCTTT. Its protein is CSASGDRETEAFF.

Turning to this clonotype: Compared with germline, one end of the junction differs, possibly owing to a read error. The chain carries TRBV9 and TRBJ2-5; D tentatively fits TRBD1 or TRBD2 (5 bases each). The CDR3 is 13 residues long. The germline CDR1 and CDR2 sequences are SGDLS and YYNGEE. The CDR3, as DNA: TGTGCCAGCAGTTACATAAGGGGAGAGGCCCAGTACTTC. Encoded protein: CASSYIRGEAQYF.

This clonotype was seen more than once but under ten times. The CDR3 nucleotides read TGCGCCAGCAGCTTGAGTAGCGGGGGGGCGACAGATACGCAGTATTTT. It encodes CASSLSSGGATDTQYF. The chain combines TRBV5-1 with TRBJ2-3, with 11 bases fitting TRBD2. The CDR3 runs 16 residues. Germline V gene data show CDR1 as SGHRS and CDR2 as YFSETQ. The ends lost 1 base at V and 3 bases at J; junction bases unmatched: 4. The entire variable domain, with the rest obtained from reference TRBV5-1 and TRBJ2-3, is as follows: KAGVTQTPRYLIKTRGQQVTLSCSPISGHRSVSWYQQTPGQGLQFLFEYFSETQRNKGNFPGRFSGRQFSNSRSEMNVSTLELGDSALYLCASSLSSGGATDTQYFGPGTRLTVL.

This clonotype has at least ten counts. V and J are TRBV19 and TRBJ1-1; TRBD1 is a possible D gene (5 bases). This CDR3 is 13 amino acids long. Trimming pared 8 bases from V and 1 base from J, leaving 11 bases between. CDR1 LNHDA and CDR2 SQIVND come from the germline V gene (reference sequence). The CDR3 loop is CASGGARNTEAFF. The CDR3 DNA is TGTGCCAGTGGAGGGGCGCGGAACACTGAAGCTTTCTTT.

The chain links TRBV2 to TRBJ2-7; D possibly corresponds to TRBD1 (6 bases). V gave up 10 bases and J gave up 2 bases, with 18 bases separating them. Per the germline V gene, CDR1 is SNHLY and CDR2 is FYNNEI. CDR3 length: 14 residues. The CDR3 DNA reads as TGTGCCAATCCGACAGGACTGTTCCCCTACGAGCAGTACTTC. Its protein is CANPTGLFPYEQYF.

This clonotype was seen a few times. J is TRBJ2-7 and V is TRBV7-2; possibly TRBD2 for D (5 bases). Germline V CDR1 and CDR2: SGHTA, FQGNSA. The CDR3 contains 12 residues. Trimming took off 5 bases at V and 6 bases at J, with 11 bases between the two ends. The CDR3 coding sequence is TGTGCCAGCAGCCAAAACAGCGGCGAGCAGTACTTC. This encodes CASSQNSGEQYF.

The CDR3 reads CASSEGDGDSPLHF. The CDR3 nucleotides read TGTGCCAGCAGTGAGGGGGACGGCGATTCACCCCTCCACTTT. The chain joins TRBV6-4 to TRBJ1-6, with D possibly being TRBD1 (5 bases). CDR1 is MRHNA and CDR2 is SNTAGT in the germline V gene. Deletions cut 3 bases from V and 8 bases from J, with 11 bases between. This CDR3 contains 14 residues.

There are many counts of this clonotype. This sequence joins TRBV12-3 or TRBV12-4 and TRBJ2-1; 8 bases match TRBD1. The V segment lost 5 bases and the J segment 4 bases; nucleotides outside the gene matches: 7. This CDR3 contains 15 residues. The CDR3 DNA is TGTGCCAGCAGTCGCGGACAGGGAGGTTACAATGAGCAGTTCTTC. It codes for CASSRGQGGYNEQFF.

This clonotype was picked up many times. CDR3 residues: CASSSPDGYTF. The CDR3 nucleotides are TGTGCCAGCAGCTCACCGGATGGCTACACCTTC. The V call is TRBV7-9, the J call TRBJ1-2; D remains ambiguous. CDR3 length equals 11 residues. Germline V lookup: CDR1 SEHNR, CDR2 FQNEAQ (reference sequence). Between the trimmed V and J ends, which lost 4 bases and 6 bases, there was a span of 6 bases.

This clonotype was seen ten or more times. The chain couples TRBV5-8 to TRBJ1-2; D gene ambiguous. CDR3 length equals 14 residues. Looked up from germline, CDR1 is SGHTS and CDR2 is YDEGEE. Trimming cost V 0 bases and J 4 bases, with 10 bases left between them. CDR3 DNA sequence: TGTGCCAGCAGCTTGGCTCAGCAGGTCTATGGCTACACCTTC. Protein product: CASSLAQQVYGYTF.

This chain links TRBV5-1 with TRBJ2-3, with 9 bases fitting TRBD2. V gave up 0 bases and J gave up 0 bases; unmatched junction bases: 8. The CDR3 is made up of 18 amino acids. Germline V gene sequence: CDR1 SGHRS, CDR2 YFSETQ. In nucleotides, the CDR3 is TGCGCCAGCAGCTTGGGGCCCGTAGCGGGAGCAAGCACAGATACGCAGTATTTT. It yields the protein CASSLGPVAGASTDTQYF.